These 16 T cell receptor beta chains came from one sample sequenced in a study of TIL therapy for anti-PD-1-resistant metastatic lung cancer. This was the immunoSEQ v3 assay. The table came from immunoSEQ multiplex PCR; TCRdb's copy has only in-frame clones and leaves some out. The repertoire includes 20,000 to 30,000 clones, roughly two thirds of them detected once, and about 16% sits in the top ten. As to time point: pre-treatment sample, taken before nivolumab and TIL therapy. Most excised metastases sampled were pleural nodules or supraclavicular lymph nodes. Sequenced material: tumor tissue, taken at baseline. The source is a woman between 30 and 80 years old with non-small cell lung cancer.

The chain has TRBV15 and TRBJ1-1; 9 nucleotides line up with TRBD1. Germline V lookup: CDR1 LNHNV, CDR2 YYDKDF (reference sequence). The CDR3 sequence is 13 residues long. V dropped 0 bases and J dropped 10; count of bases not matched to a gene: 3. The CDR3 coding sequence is TGTGCCACCAGCAGAGAAAACAGGGGGCTAGCTTTCTTT. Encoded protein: CATSRENRGLAFF.

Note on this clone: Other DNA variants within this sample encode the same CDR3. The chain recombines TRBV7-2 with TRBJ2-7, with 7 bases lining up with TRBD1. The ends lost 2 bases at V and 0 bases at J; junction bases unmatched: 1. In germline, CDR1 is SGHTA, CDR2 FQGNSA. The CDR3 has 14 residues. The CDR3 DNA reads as TGTGCCAGCAGCTTAAACAGGGGCTCCTACGAGCAGTACTTC. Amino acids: CASSLNRGSYEQYF.

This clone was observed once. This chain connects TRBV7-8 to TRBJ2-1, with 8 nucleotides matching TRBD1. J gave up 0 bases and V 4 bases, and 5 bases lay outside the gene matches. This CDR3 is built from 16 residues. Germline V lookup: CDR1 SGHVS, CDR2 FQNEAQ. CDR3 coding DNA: TGTGCCAGCAGCTCTGGACAGGGCGGCTCCTACAATGAGCAGTTCTTC. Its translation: CASSSGQGGSYNEQFF.

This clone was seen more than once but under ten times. CDR3 bases: TGTGCCAGCAGCGGTAGCGGGAGGGCCCTCCACGAGCAGTACTTC. Translating it yields CASSGSGRALHEQYF. This sequence joins TRBV5-4 and TRBJ2-7; 11 nucleotides agree with TRBD2. With 4 bases clipped from V and 5 bases from J, the junction kept 8 bases outside the gene matches. Germline lookup yields CDR1 SGHNT and CDR2 YYREEE (reference sequence). CDR3 size: 15 residues.

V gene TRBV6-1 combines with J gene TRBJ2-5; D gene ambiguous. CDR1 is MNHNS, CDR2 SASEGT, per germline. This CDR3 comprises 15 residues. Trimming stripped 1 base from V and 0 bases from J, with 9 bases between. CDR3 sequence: CASSEGGAYQETQYF. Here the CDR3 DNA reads TGTGCCAGCAGTGAAGGCGGTGCGTACCAAGAGACCCAGTACTTC.

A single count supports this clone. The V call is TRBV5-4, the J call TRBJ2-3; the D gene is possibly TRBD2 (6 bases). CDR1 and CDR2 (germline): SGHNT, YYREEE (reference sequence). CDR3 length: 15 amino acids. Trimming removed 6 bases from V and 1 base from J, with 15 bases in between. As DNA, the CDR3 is TGTGCCAGCAAAATGAGCGGGCCAGGCACAGATACGCAGTATTTT. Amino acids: CASKMSGPGTDTQYF.

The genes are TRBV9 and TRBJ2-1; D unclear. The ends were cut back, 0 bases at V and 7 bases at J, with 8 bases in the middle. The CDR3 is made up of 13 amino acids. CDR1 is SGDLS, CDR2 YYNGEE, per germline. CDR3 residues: CASSVERGNEQFF. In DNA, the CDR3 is TGTGCCAGCAGCGTAGAAAGAGGAAATGAGCAGTTCTTC.

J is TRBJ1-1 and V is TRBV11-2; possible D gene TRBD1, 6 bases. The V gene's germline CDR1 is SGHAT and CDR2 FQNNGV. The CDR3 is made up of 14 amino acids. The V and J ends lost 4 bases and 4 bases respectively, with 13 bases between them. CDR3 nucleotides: TGTGCCAGCAGCTCCGACAGGTATGGCACTGAAGCTTTCTTT. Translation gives CASSSDRYGTEAFF.

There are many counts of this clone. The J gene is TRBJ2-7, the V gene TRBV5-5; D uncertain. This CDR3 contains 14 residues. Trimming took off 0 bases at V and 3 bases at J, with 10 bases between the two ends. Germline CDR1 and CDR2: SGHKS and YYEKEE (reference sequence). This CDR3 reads CASSLEGRYYEQYF. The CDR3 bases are TGTGCCAGCAGCTTGGAAGGCCGCTACTACGAGCAGTACTTC.

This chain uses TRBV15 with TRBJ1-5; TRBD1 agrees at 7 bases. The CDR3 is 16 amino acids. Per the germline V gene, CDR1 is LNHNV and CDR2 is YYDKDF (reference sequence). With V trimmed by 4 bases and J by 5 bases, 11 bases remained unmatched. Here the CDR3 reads CATSTDRQGEYQPQHF. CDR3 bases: TGTGCCACCAGCACAGATAGACAGGGTGAATATCAGCCCCAGCATTTT.

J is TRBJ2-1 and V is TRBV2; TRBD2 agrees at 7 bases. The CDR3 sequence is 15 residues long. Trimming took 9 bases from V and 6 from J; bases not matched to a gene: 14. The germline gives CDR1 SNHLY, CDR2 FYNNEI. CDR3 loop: CASTGSQRDFNEQFF. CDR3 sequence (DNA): TGTGCCAGTACCGGGTCCCAGCGGGACTTCAATGAGCAGTTCTTC. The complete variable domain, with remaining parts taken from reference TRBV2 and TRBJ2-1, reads EPEVTQTPSHQVTQMGQEVILRCVPISNHLYFYWYRQILGQKVEFLVSFYNNEISEKSEIFDDQFSVERPDGSNFTLKIRSTKLEDSAMYFCASTGSQRDFNEQFFGPGTRLTVL.

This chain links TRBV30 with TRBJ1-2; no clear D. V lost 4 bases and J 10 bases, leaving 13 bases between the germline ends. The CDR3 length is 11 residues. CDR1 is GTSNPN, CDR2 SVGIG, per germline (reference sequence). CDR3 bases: TGTGCCTGGATCGATTGGCGGAACTACACCTTC. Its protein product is CAWIDWRNYTF.

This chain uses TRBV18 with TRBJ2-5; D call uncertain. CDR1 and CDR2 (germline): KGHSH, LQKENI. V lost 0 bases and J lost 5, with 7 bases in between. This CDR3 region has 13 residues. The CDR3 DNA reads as TGTGCCAGCTCACCACCGGGGATCGAGACCCAGTACTTC. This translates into CASSPPGIETQYF. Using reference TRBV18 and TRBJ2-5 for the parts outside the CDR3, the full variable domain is NAGVMQNPRHLVRRRGQEARLRCSPMKGHSHVYWYRQLPEEGLKFMVYLQKENIIDESGMPKERFSAEFPKEGPSILRIQQVVRGDSAAYFCASSPPGIETQYFGPGTRLLVL.

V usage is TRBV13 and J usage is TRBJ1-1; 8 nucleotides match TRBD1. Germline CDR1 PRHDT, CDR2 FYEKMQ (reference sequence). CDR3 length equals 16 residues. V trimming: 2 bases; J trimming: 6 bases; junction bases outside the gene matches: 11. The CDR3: CASSLRGSGQDPEAFF. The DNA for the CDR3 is TGTGCCAGCAGCTTAAGGGGTTCGGGACAGGACCCTGAAGCTTTCTTT.

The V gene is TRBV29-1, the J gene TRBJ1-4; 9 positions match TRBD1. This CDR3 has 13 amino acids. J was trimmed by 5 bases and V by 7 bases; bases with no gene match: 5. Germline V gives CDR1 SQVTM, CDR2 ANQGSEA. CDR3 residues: CSAGQGLNEKLFF. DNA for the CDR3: TGCAGCGCCGGACAGGGGCTAAATGAAAAACTGTTTTTT.

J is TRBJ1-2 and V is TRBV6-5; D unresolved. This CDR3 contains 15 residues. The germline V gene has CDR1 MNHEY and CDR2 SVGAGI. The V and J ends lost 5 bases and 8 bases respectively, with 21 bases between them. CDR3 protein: CASSTAVGREPGYTF. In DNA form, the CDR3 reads TGTGCCAGCAGTACCGCAGTAGGAAGGGAACCCGGCTACACCTTC.